The TCR beta chain under discussion was sequenced for a study of human T cells and chemical hapten exposure. Individual cDNA molecules had unique molecular identifiers attached to them by the library. In TCRdb, the RACE reads were re-called with MiXCR into one record per CDR3 protein. The table lists about 120,000 distinct CDR3 sequences, around 10% of them singletons. The CDR3 runs 16 residues. V was pared by 5 bases and J by 6 bases, with 23 bases between. Germline CDR1 and CDR2: MNHNS and SASEGT. Noted time point: patch test 1, 2 weeks after DPC sensitization. The treatment was: therapeutic diphenylcyclopropenone sensitization with weekly scalp DPC. Prior to application of each patch test, blood was drawn.

The TCR originated in a woman in her fifties or sixties with alopecia areata. Some clones in this sample may be carry-over from other donors' samples. The sequencing used whole blood, collected in connection with sensitization to the hapten diphenylcyclopropenone (DPC). The chain couples TRBV6-1 to TRBJ2-7; TRBD2 is a possible D gene (5 bases). The CDR3 DNA sequence: TGTGCCAGCAGTCCAGCCAGCGGCTTTGTTCCCTCCGAGCAGTACTTC. Translation: CASSPASGFVPSEQYF.